The 15 T cell receptor beta chains presented below share a single source sample, sequenced in a study of blood T cell repertoires in COVID-19. Produced via immunoSEQ multiplex PCR; TCRdb's table is partial and in-frame only. The sample holds approximately 35,000 clones; 70% to 80% are singletons and the top ten take roughly 29%. The sequenced sample consisted of peripheral blood. These receptor sequences come from an elderly man with acute or convalescent COVID-19.

The chain recombines TRBV18 with TRBJ2-7; 7 bases map to TRBD2. The CDR3 is 16 amino acids. Germline loops: CDR1 KGHSH, CDR2 LQKENI. V shed 4 bases, J shed 0 bases, and the junction held 9 bases outside the gene matches. As DNA, the CDR3 is TGTGCCAGCTCACTCAGCGGGGTACCCACCTCCTACGAGCAGTACTTC. As protein: CASSLSGVPTSYEQYF.

This clone was detected only a few times. V usage is TRBV9 and J usage is TRBJ1-2; 7 positions match TRBD1. The junction had 10 bases not matched to a gene; V was cut back by 4 bases and J by 7 bases. The CDR3 is 14 amino acids. CDR1 is SGDLS and CDR2 is YYNGEE in the germline V gene. The CDR3 region is CASSLGTESIGYTF. DNA of the CDR3: TGTGCCAGCAGCTTAGGGACAGAATCAATTGGCTACACCTTC.

The J gene is TRBJ1-4, the V gene TRBV2, with 8 bases identical to TRBD1. Germline-derived CDR1 and CDR2 are SNHLY and FYNNEI. The V segment lost 4 bases and the J segment 12 bases; nucleotides outside the gene matches: 13. The CDR3 extends over 15 amino acids. The DNA for the CDR3 is TGTGCCAGCAGTGCGGACAGGGAACTTGGGGGGCAACTGTTTTTT. This codes for CASSADRELGGQLFF.

The rearrangement links TRBV19 to TRBJ2-7; D is uncertain. CDR3 length equals 11 residues. V shed 1 base and J shed 9 bases, with 7 bases lying between them. Germline assignment: CDR1 LNHDA and CDR2 SQIVND (reference sequence). Written as DNA, the CDR3 is TGTGCCAGTAGTATAGGGCAGTTGCAGTACTTC. Residues: CASSIGQLQYF.

This chain uses TRBV6-5 with TRBJ1-1; D is unclear. Germline V gene sequence: CDR1 MNHEY, CDR2 SVGAGI. This CDR3 has 13 amino acids. V was pared by 2 bases and J by 1 base, with 5 bases between. CDR3 protein: CASSYRANTEAFF. The CDR3 DNA reads as TGTGCCAGCAGTTACAGAGCGAACACTGAAGCTTTCTTT.

This clone showed up just once. The chain uses TRBV18 and TRBJ2-7; 8 bases fit TRBD1. Germline-derived CDR1 and CDR2 are KGHSH and LQKENI. The CDR3 contains 14 residues. With V trimmed by 3 bases and J by 4 bases, 5 bases remained unmatched. The CDR3 bases are TGTGCCAGCTCACCGAGGACAGGGTGGTACGAGCAGTACTTC. It specifies CASSPRTGWYEQYF.

The chain has TRBV10-3 and TRBJ1-2; 7 bases are a match to TRBD1. The J segment lost 8 bases and the V segment lost 2 bases, leaving 5 bases of the junction unmatched. The CDR3 loop spans 13 amino acids. Germline V CDR1 and CDR2: ENHRY, SYGVKD. The CDR3 reads CAISEERDSGYTF. CDR3 nucleotide sequence: TGTGCCATCAGTGAGGAAAGGGACAGCGGCTACACCTTC.

The table lists this clone with a count of one. The V call is TRBV12-3 or TRBV12-4, the J call TRBJ1-5; D is unclear. The V gene lost 5 bases and the J gene lost 6 bases, with 11 bases spanning the gap. The CDR3 contains 13 residues. This CDR3 reads CASSEGLSQPQHF. The CDR3, as DNA: TGTGCCAGCAGTGAAGGACTGAGTCAGCCCCAGCATTTT.

The rearrangement joins TRBV11-2 to TRBJ1-3, with D possibly TRBD1 on 6 matching bases. CDR1 and CDR2 (germline): SGHAT, FQNNGV. Trimming left V 5 bases short and J 4 bases short, with 15 bases between. The CDR3 loop spans 15 amino acids. The CDR3 region is CASSAQDSYGNTIYF. CDR3 coding DNA: TGTGCCAGCAGCGCTCAGGACAGTTACGGAAACACCATATATTTT.

This sequence joins TRBV6-2 or TRBV6-3 and TRBJ1-5, with D uncertain. Germline values: CDR1 MNHEY, CDR2 SVGEGT. The V end was cut by 2 bases, the J end by 7 bases, with 6 bases between. The CDR3 totals 12 residues. The CDR3 region has the DNA TGTGCCAGCAGTTACCTCCAGCAGCCCCAGCATTTT. Protein product: CASSYLQQPQHF.

This clone appeared a single time. The chain couples TRBV29-1 to TRBJ1-1, with a tentative D call TRBD1 (6 bases). CDR3 length: 11 residues. Trimming stripped 6 bases from V and 5 bases from J, with 10 bases between. CDR1 is SQVTM and CDR2 is ANQGSEA in the germline V gene. The CDR3 protein is CSVGQGTEAFF. The CDR3 DNA reads as TGCAGCGTCGGGCAGGGGACTGAAGCTTTCTTT.

This clone was detected a few times. The genes are TRBV4-2 and TRBJ2-7; 14 bases align to TRBD2. The CDR3 spans 14 residues. Germline loops: CDR1 LGHNA, CDR2 YNFKEQ. The ends lost 5 bases at V and 6 bases at J; junction bases unmatched: 3. The CDR3 DNA reads TGTGCCAGCAGCTACGGACTAGCGGGGGGCGAGCAGTACTTC. Protein product: CASSYGLAGGEQYF.

The chain combines TRBV14 with TRBJ2-5, with 9 nucleotides matching TRBD2. Germline-derived CDR1 and CDR2 are SGHDN and FVKESK. The CDR3 covers 17 residues. Germline trimming cut 0 bases from V and 4 bases from J; bases unmatched to any gene: 9. CDR3 coding DNA: TGTGCCAGCAGCCAAGAACGGGGGCTAGCGGGGAGAGAGACCCAGTACTTC. Encoded protein: CASSQERGLAGRETQYF.

The rearrangement links TRBV12-3 or TRBV12-4 to TRBJ2-2, with D possibly matching TRBD1 (6 bases). V was trimmed by 5 bases and J by 4 bases, leaving 8 bases between them. The CDR3 sequence is 13 residues long. The CDR3 loop reads CASSTGSTGELFF. The CDR3 DNA follows: TGTGCCAGCAGTACAGGGTCCACCGGGGAGCTGTTTTTT.

The V gene is TRBV30, the J gene TRBJ1-1; TRBD1 is a possible D gene (6 bases). CDR1 is GTSNPN, CDR2 SVGIG, per germline (reference sequence). Between the trimmed V and J ends, which lost 1 base and 8 bases, there was a span of 8 bases. The CDR3 totals 11 residues. Here the CDR3 DNA reads TGTGCCTGGAGTGGACAGGCCGAAGCTTTCTTT. It codes for CAWSGQAEAFF.